Below, one T cell receptor (beta chain) is given with its context. In the study's own analysis: Amplification from reference gene primers served as the basis for estimated nucleated cell counts. Sequenced by immunoSEQ multiplex PCR; TCRdb stores in-frame clones only, minus some. V, J and clone size reflect that table, while D and trimming were determined from the DNA. The sample yields about 270,000 clones, approximately 85% seen once. These data come from a study of blood T cell repertoires in COVID-19. Overall study context: Some COVID-19 samples were acute and others convalescent; all came from the United States, Italy and Spain. The cDNA or gDNA used as material had been derived from T cells, B-cell-depleted T cells, or PBMCs.

The V gene end was trimmed by 1 base and the J gene end by 4 bases; junction bases not matched to a gene: 9. Germline V gene lookup returns CDR1 SGHDT and CDR2 YYEEEE. The CDR3 is made up of 16 amino acids. Source material: peripheral blood. This rearrangement joins TRBV5-6 to TRBJ1-1, with 8 bases matching TRBD1. The TCR sequence derives from a woman in her seventies with acute or convalescent COVID-19. The CDR3 coding sequence is TGTGCCAGCAGCTTGCTGGGCAGGGGGCTGTTCACTGAAGCTTTCTTT. This translates into CASSLLGRGLFTEAFF. Full variable domain (outside the CDR3, taken from reference TRBV5-6 and TRBJ1-1): DAGVTQSPTHLIKTRGQQVTLRCSPKSGHDTVSWYQQALGQGPQFIFQYYEEEERQRGNFPDRFSGHQFPNYSSELNVNALLLGDSALYLCASSLLGRGLFTEAFFGQGTRLTVV.